The present TCR beta chain was sequenced within a study of blood T cell repertoires in COVID-19. Across the whole study: Nucleic acid was either cDNA or gDNA, and it came from T cells, B-cell-depleted T cells, or PBMCs.

The table came from immunoSEQ multiplex PCR; TCRdb's copy has only in-frame clones and leaves some out. The sample carries some 190,000 clones, around 80% recorded once. The CDR3 sequence is 12 residues long. Trimming took 5 bases from V and 7 from J, leaving 14 bases between them. Germline V gives CDR1 GTSNPN, CDR2 SVGIG (reference sequence). The age range of participants was about 18 to 95 years, with residence in roughly 25 US areas. Sequenced sample: PBMCs or T cells enriched from blood (not recorded which). The chain carries TRBV30 and TRBJ1-2; no reliable D call. The origin of this receptor is a man between 25 and 39 years old with acute COVID-19. The CDR3 sequence: CAWAPRGAGYTF. CDR3 nucleotides: TGTGCCTGGGCCCCCCGAGGCGCTGGCTACACCTTC.